This T cell receptor beta chain derives from a study of beta chain features in type 1 diabetes. Study observations and caveats: Type 1 diabetes patients showed fewer insertions and more deletions at VDJ junctions.

This clone was recorded a few times. Its antigen is not known. Central memory, naive, regulatory and stem cell-like memory CD4+ cells were sorted by CD45RO/CCR7/CD25/CD127/CD95/CD27. Expressed TCRB transcripts were sequenced because the entire RNA isolate underwent reverse transcription. The method was immunoSEQ multiplex PCR; TCRdb's version includes in-frame clones alone and lacks a portion of them. This table has roughly 170,000 clones, 10% to 15% appearing once. The V gene's germline CDR1 is LNHDA and CDR2 SQIVND (reference sequence). The CDR3 sequence is 16 residues long. The V end was cut by 4 bases, the J end by 0 bases, with 15 bases between.

V and J are TRBV19 and TRBJ1-1; D might be TRBD1 (5 bases). The sample was central memory CD4+ T cells from blood. The receptor was derived from a young woman in good health. The CDR3 nucleotides are TGTGCCAGTAGTAGACCCCCGGGGGGTTTGAACACTGAAGCTTTCTTT. Translated, it gives CASSRPPGGLNTEAFF.